This T cell receptor (beta chain) was found in a study of blood T cell repertoires in COVID-19. The CDR3 contains 17 residues. Germline CDR1 is MNHEY and CDR2 is SMNVEV (reference sequence). As to this clone: The junction does not match germline at one end; this may be a read error.

Data came from immunoSEQ multiplex PCR; TCRdb stores just in-frame clones and leaves some out. The sample has approximately 170,000 clones; nearly 90% are singletons. V and J are TRBV27 and TRBJ2-4; 7 nucleotides agree with TRBD2. The sequence derives from a man in his late teens or twenties who had recovered from COVID-19. Sequencing used peripheral blood. CDR3 loop: CASSVSAGVIAKNIQYF. The DNA for the CDR3 is TGTGCCAGCAGTGTATCCGCGGGGGTGATAGCCAAAAACATTCAGTACTTC.